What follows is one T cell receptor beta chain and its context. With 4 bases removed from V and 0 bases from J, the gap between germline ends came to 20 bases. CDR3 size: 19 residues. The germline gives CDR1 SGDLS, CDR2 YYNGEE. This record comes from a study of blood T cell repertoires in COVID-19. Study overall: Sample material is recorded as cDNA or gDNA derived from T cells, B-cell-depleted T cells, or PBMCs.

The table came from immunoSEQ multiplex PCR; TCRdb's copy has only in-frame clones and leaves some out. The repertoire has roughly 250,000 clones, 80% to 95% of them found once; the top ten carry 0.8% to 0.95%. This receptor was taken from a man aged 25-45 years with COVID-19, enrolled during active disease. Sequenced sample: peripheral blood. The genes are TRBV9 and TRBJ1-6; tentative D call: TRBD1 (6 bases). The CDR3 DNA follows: TGTGCCAGCAGCACCCCTGAGGACAGTAGCCGCTCCTATAATTCACCCCTCCACTTT. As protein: CASSTPEDSSRSYNSPLHF.